These 18 T cell receptor beta chains were all obtained from the same sample, sequenced in a study of shared clonotypes between healthy human individuals. Clones were read by immunoSEQ multiplex PCR, and TCRdb kept only the in-frame ones, dropping some. The profile shows 450,000 or so clones, roughly three quarters of them singletons. The sample comprised PBMCs. The receptors were sampled from a woman aged 40 to 50 in good health. Some clones in this sample may be carry-over from other donors' samples.

This clone has just a few counts. Other nucleotide sequences in the sample specify the same CDR3. The chain carries TRBV2 and TRBJ2-5; tentatively, D is TRBD1 (5 bases). Trimming removed 5 bases at V and 3 bases at J, with 10 bases between. The CDR3 totals 13 residues. Germline CDR1 reads SNHLY; CDR2 reads FYNNEI. The CDR3 coding sequence is TGTGCCAGCAGTAGAGACAGAGAAGAGACCCAGTACTTC. Protein sequence: CASSRDREETQYF.

This chain uses TRBV5-1 with TRBJ1-3, with D possibly matching TRBD1 (6 bases). This CDR3 is 15 amino acids long. The V end was cut by 3 bases, the J end by 0 bases, with 10 bases between. Germline values: CDR1 SGHRS, CDR2 YFSETQ. The CDR3 bases are TGCGCCAGCAGCTCAACAGGGTACTCTGGAAACACCATATATTTT. Its translation is CASSSTGYSGNTIYF.

Remarks on this clone: Additional DNA sequences in this sample encode the identical CDR3. This chain connects TRBV5-1 to TRBJ2-7, with a weak D call TRBD2 (6 bases). V lost 4 bases to trimming and J lost 0 bases, with 11 bases between them. This CDR3 has 14 residues. Looked up from germline, CDR1 is SGHRS and CDR2 is YFSETQ. This CDR3 is CASSRTGDSYEQYF. CDR3 nucleotides: TGCGCCAGCAGCCGAACGGGGGACTCCTACGAGCAGTACTTC.

There are many counts of this clone. This chain uses TRBV10-3 with TRBJ2-1; TRBD1 is a possible D gene (6 bases). In germline, CDR1 is ENHRY, CDR2 SYGVKD. V lost 2 bases and J lost 10, with 9 bases in between. CDR3 length equals 12 residues. CDR3 bases: TGTGCCATCAGTGAGCCTGGACAGGAGCAGTTCTTC. Protein: CAISEPGQEQFF.

The rearrangement uses TRBV28 and TRBJ2-7, with D possibly being TRBD1 (7 bases). The germline CDR1 and CDR2 sequences are MDHEN and SYDVKM. This CDR3 comprises 14 residues. V lost 5 bases and J lost 0, with 11 bases in between. This CDR3 is CASSPGGGSYEQYF. CDR3 DNA sequence: TGTGCCAGCAGTCCAGGGGGAGGCTCCTACGAGCAGTACTTC.

This chain links TRBV29-1 with TRBJ2-7, with D perhaps being TRBD1 or TRBD2 (5 bases each). V was shortened by 4 bases and J by 3 bases, with 22 bases between the two germline ends. The germline V gene has CDR1 SQVTM and CDR2 ANQGSEA. The CDR3 extends over 16 amino acids. The CDR3 reads CSVAGGGVNIVYEQYF. For the CDR3, the DNA is TGCAGCGTTGCAGGTGGGGGTGTGAATATCGTCTACGAGCAGTACTTC.

This clone showed up many times. This rearrangement joins TRBV6-4 to TRBJ2-3; weak D call: TRBD2 (6 bases). The germline V gene has CDR1 MRHNA and CDR2 SNTAGT. The CDR3 has 15 residues. V dropped 0 bases and J dropped 2 bases, with 9 bases sitting between them. CDR3 nucleotide sequence: TGTGCCAGCAGTGACTCAGCGGGCCACACAGATACGCAGTATTTT. Encoded protein: CASSDSAGHTDTQYF.

The CDR3 DNA is TGTGCCAGCAGTACCGGGGTCGGCTACACCTTC. It codes for CASSTGVGYTF. The rearrangement joins TRBV6-1 to TRBJ1-2; no definite D call. This CDR3 spans 11 amino acids. Germline V gene lookup returns CDR1 MNHNS and CDR2 SASEGT. Trimming stripped 5 bases from V and 8 bases from J, with 9 bases between.

This clone was detected once. As DNA, the CDR3 is TGTGCCAGCAGCTTAGCGCTATGGAACATTCAGTACTTC. It yields the protein CASSLALWNIQYF. V usage is TRBV7-8 and J usage is TRBJ2-4; D gene ambiguous. Germline CDR1 and CDR2: SGHVS and FQNEAQ. The CDR3 covers 13 residues. The V and J ends lost 0 bases and 7 bases respectively, with 7 bases between them. Variable domain in full (rest from reference TRBV7-8 and TRBJ2-4): GAGVSQSPRYKVAKRGQDVALRCDPISGHVSLFWYQQALGQGPEFLTYFQNEAQLDKSGLPSDRFFAERPEGSVSTLKIQRTQQEDSAVYLCASSLALWNIQYFGAGTRLSVL.

The V gene is TRBV28, the J gene TRBJ2-7; the match to TRBD2 covers 10 bases. With 6 bases clipped from V and 3 bases from J, the junction kept 5 bases outside the gene matches. The germline CDR1 and CDR2 sequences are MDHEN and SYDVKM. The CDR3 is made up of 14 amino acids. CDR3 DNA: TGTGCCAGCAGGGCTAGCGGGAGCGGCTACGAGCAGTACTTC. Translated: CASRASGSGYEQYF.

The J gene is TRBJ2-1, the V gene TRBV5-1, with 11 bases identical to TRBD2. This CDR3 has 16 residues. Germline V CDR1 and CDR2: SGHRS, YFSETQ. Trimming cost V 4 bases and J 6 bases; bases outside gene matches: 9. CDR3 DNA sequence: TGCGCCAGCAGCAACAATCTAGCGGGAGGTTCCAATGAGCAGTTCTTC. It yields the protein CASSNNLAGGSNEQFF.

V gene TRBV28 combines with J gene TRBJ1-2; D unresolved. This CDR3 comprises 17 residues. V was shortened by 2 bases and J by 0 bases, with 16 bases between the two germline ends. CDR1 is MDHEN and CDR2 is SYDVKM in the germline V gene. This chain's CDR3 is CASSLRVGGLPNYGYTF. The CDR3 DNA reads as TGTGCCAGCAGTTTAAGGGTTGGTGGGCTACCTAACTATGGCTACACCTTC.

This clone came up once. CDR3 in DNA: TGCGCCAGCAGCCGATGGGCGGGACAGGGGACCCCTGGGACCCAGTACTTC. Protein: CASSRWAGQGTPGTQYF. The chain is built from TRBV5-1 and TRBJ2-5; TRBD1 matches at 10 bases. Germline assignment: CDR1 SGHRS and CDR2 YFSETQ. The junction had 16 bases not matched to a gene; V was cut back by 4 bases and J by 7 bases. CDR3 length: 17 residues.

The chain combines TRBV2 with TRBJ2-1; no firm D call. The CDR3 length is 12 residues. CDR1 and CDR2 from the germline V gene are SNHLY and FYNNEI. The ends were cut back, 6 bases at V and 4 bases at J, with 7 bases in the middle. The CDR3 DNA is TGTGCCAGCAGCGACGAATACAATGAGCAGTTCTTC. Its translation is CASSDEYNEQFF.

This chain connects TRBV15 to TRBJ2-2; TRBD2 matches at 16 bases. The ends lost 4 bases at V and 4 bases at J; junction bases unmatched: 3. CDR1 and CDR2 (germline): LNHNV, YYDKDF (reference sequence). This CDR3 region has 17 residues. The CDR3 bases are TGTGCCACCAGCAAGGGACTAGCGGGAGGGGCCACCGGGGAGCTGTTTTTT. It codes for CATSKGLAGGATGELFF.

The chain links TRBV6-5 to TRBJ2-1; D unclear. Trimming stripped 5 bases from V and 0 bases from J, with 11 bases between. Germline CDR1 reads MNHEY; CDR2 reads SVGAGI. This CDR3 is 15 amino acids long. As DNA, the CDR3 is TGTGCCAGCAGTCCCGGCCACGGCTCCTACAATGAGCAGTTCTTC. Translating gives CASSPGHGSYNEQFF.

This clone was seen only once. The CDR3 DNA reads as TGTGCCAGCAGCTTCGGAAACACCATATATTTT. Protein product: CASSFGNTIYF. The chain joins TRBV7-9 to TRBJ1-3; D is uncertain. This CDR3 is 11 amino acids long. CDR1 is SEHNR and CDR2 is FQNEAQ in the germline V gene (reference sequence). V lost 3 bases and J lost 4, with 1 base in between.

On this clone: This probably arose from a read error, given a far larger clone one base away. The chain carries TRBV30 and TRBJ2-7; 10 nucleotides line up with TRBD1. Looked up from germline, CDR1 is GTSNPN and CDR2 is SVGIG (reference sequence). The CDR3 is 15 residues long. J was trimmed by 4 bases and V by 3 bases; bases with no gene match: 9. The CDR3 sequence is CAWRSRDRGGYEQYF. The DNA of the CDR3 is TGTGCCTGGAGGAGCCGGGACAGGGGTGGTTACGAGCAGTACTTC.